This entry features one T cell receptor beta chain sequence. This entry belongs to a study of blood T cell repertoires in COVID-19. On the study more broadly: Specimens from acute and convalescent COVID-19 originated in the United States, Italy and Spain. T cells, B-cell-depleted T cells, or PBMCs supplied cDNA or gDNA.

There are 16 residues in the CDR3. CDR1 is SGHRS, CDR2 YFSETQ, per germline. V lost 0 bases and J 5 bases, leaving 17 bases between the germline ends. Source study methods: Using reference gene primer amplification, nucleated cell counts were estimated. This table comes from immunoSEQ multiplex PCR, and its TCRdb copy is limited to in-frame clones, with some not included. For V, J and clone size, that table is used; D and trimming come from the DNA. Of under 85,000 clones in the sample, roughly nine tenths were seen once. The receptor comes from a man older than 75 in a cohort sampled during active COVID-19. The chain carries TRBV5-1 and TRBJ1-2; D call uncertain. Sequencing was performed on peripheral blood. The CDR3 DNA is TGCGCCAGCAGCTTGGGGCTTCCGGGTCTGGAATATGGCTACACCTTC. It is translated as CASSLGLPGLEYGYTF.